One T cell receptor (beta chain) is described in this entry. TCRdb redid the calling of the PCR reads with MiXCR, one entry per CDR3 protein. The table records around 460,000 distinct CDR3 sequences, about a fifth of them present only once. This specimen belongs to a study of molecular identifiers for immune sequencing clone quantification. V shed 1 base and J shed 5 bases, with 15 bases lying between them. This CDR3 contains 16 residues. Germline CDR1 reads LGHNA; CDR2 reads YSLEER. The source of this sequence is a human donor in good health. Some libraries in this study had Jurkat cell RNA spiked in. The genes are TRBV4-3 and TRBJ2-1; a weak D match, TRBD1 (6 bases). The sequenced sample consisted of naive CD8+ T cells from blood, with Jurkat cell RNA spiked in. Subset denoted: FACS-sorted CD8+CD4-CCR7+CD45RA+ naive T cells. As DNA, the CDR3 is TGCGCCAGCAGCCAAGTAGTTAGGGACACCAACAATGAGCAGTTCTTC. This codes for CASSQVVRDTNNEQFF.